This T cell receptor (beta chain) derives from a study of blood T cell repertoires in COVID-19. Looking at the study overall: Collection of acute and convalescent COVID-19 samples took place in the United States, Italy and Spain. Sources were T cells, B-cell-depleted T cells, or PBMCs; the material itself was cDNA or gDNA.

Germline V CDR1 and CDR2: LNHDA, SQIVND (reference sequence). This CDR3 is built from 13 residues. Trimming cost V 5 bases and J 6 bases; bases outside gene matches: 7. Source study methods: Researchers report that nucleated cell counts were estimated from reference gene primer amplification. TCRdb's table, derived via immunoSEQ multiplex PCR, lists solely in-frame clones and lacks some. V and J calls and clone size are copied from that table; D and trimming were computed from the DNA. The sample yields under 350,000 clones, over 75% seen once. V gene TRBV19 combines with J gene TRBJ2-7, with 7 bases fitting TRBD1. The clonotype was recovered from a human donor in a cohort sampled during active COVID-19. Sequencing was done on a sample of peripheral blood. CDR3 region: CASSQGQLSEQYF. The CDR3 nucleotides are TGTGCCAGTAGTCAGGGACAGTTAAGCGAGCAGTACTTC.